These T cell receptor beta chains were read from a single sample in a study of early T cells in non-severe SARS-CoV-2 infection. TCRdb passed the 5' RACE reads through MiXCR, listing each CDR3 protein once. Among around 57,000 distinct CDR3 sequences, 7% to 9% were seen once, and the ten largest hold 8.5% to 10%. Material for sequencing was whole blood. The receptor set was obtained from an adult who was a healthcare worker with PCR-confirmed SARS-CoV-2 infection or an uninfected control (not recorded which). Each CDR3 is given with its conserved first and last residue. The D gene is left open where the match is weak. Only some rows state a clone size, as once, few, many or a class for expanded clones.

abundance	d_gene	v_gene	j_gene	CDR3aa	CDR3nt
many	-	TRBV7-9	TRBJ1-1	CASSLGSTEAFF	TGTGCCAGCAGCTTAGGTAGCACTGAAGCTTTCTTT
-	TRBD1	TRBV19	TRBJ2-7	CASSPGQGLEQYF	TGTGCCAGTAGTCCCGGACAGGGACTCGAGCAGTACTTC
many	-	TRBV6-2/TRBV6-3	TRBJ2-1	CASTPGGQSSYNEQFF	TGTGCCAGCACCCCTGGGGGGCAGAGCTCCTACAATGAGCAGTTCTTC
-	-	TRBV7-6	TRBJ1-2	CASSLAMDYGYTF	TGTGCCAGCAGCTTAGCGATGGACTATGGCTACACCTTC
few	-	TRBV15	TRBJ2-1	CATSREAGNEQFF	TGTGCCACCAGCAGAGAGGCGGGCAATGAGCAGTTCTTC
many	-	TRBV4-1	TRBJ2-2	CASSQVGSNTGELFF	TGCGCCAGCAGCCAAGTTGGGAGTAACACCGGGGAGCTGTTTTTT
-	-	TRBV20-1	TRBJ2-7	CSASRRGSSYEQYF	TGCAGTGCTAGTCGGAGGGGGAGCTCCTACGAGCAGTACTTC
-	-	TRBV18	TRBJ2-2	CASSPNSSPSGELFF	TGTGCCAGCTCACCAAATTCTAGCCCTTCTGGGGAGCTGTTTTTT
many	-	TRBV7-6	TRBJ2-5	CASSHETGRETQYF	TGTGCCAGCAGTCATGAGACAGGCCGGGAGACCCAGTACTTC
many	TRBD1	TRBV10-2	TRBJ2-1	CASRKGASPYNEQFF	TGCGCCAGCAGAAAGGGGGCGAGTCCCTACAATGAGCAGTTCTTC
few	-	TRBV5-6	TRBJ2-7	CASSLWMGHEQYF	TGTGCCAGCAGCTTGTGGATGGGCCACGAGCAGTACTTC
many	-	TRBV4-2	TRBJ1-6	CASSGGGLSPLHF	TGTGCCAGCAGCGGGGGGGGGCTTTCACCCCTCCACTTT
many	TRBD1	TRBV11-2	TRBJ2-5	CASSTGQVQETQYF	TGTGCCAGCAGCACGGGACAGGTCCAAGAGACCCAGTACTTC
-	-	TRBV29-1	TRBJ2-3	CKARAGSTDTQYF	TGCAAAGCGAGGGCGGGTAGTACAGATACGCAGTATTTT
few	-	TRBV14	TRBJ2-2	CASSQVPNTGELFF	TGTGCCAGCAGCCAAGTTCCGAACACCGGGGAGCTGTTTTTT
few	TRBD1	TRBV2	TRBJ1-3	CASRRQGSSENTIYF	TGTGCCAGCAGAAGACAGGGAAGCTCTGAAAACACCATATATTTT
many	-	TRBV7-9	TRBJ2-5	CASSSPVTGQETQYF	TGTGCCAGCAGCTCGCCGGTGACGGGACAAGAGACCCAGTACTTC
-	TRBD1	TRBV12-3/TRBV12-4	TRBJ1-2	CASSGDSENYGYTF	TGTGCCAGCAGTGGGGACAGTGAGAACTATGGCTACACCTTC
many	TRBD2	TRBV6-1	TRBJ2-1	CASSQEAGGYNEQFF	TGTGCCAGCAGTCAAGAAGCGGGAGGTTACAATGAGCAGTTCTTC
few	-	TRBV20-1	TRBJ2-3	CSARETQGTGDTQYF	TGCAGTGCTAGAGAAACTCAGGGAACCGGAGATACGCAGTATTTT
many	-	TRBV12-3/TRBV12-4	TRBJ1-1	CASSLVGYTEAFF	TGTGCCAGCAGTTTAGTGGGATACACTGAAGCTTTCTTT
many	-	TRBV12-3/TRBV12-4	TRBJ2-1	CASSPRLSNEQFF	TGTGCCAGCAGTCCTCGGCTGAGCAATGAGCAGTTCTTC